This TCR beta chain was identified during a study of identical twins (dated by TCRdb to 2015 to 2016). General notes on the study: To test whether fetal clonotypes persist, the study used deep sequencing on TCR alpha and beta repertoires from monozygotic twins, unrelated adults of various ages, and cord blood. Replicate twin experiments were performed at different times using different library preparation protocols to rule out contamination.

Every donor in the study was a healthy Caucasian. Three pairs of female monozygotic twins, all aged roughly 18 to 29 years, made up the twin cohort. Using Miltenyi CD45RO+ enrichment and human naive T-cell isolation kits, memory (CD45RO+) and naive T cells were isolated from PBMC. The method behind the library was 5' RACE. TCRdb shows the sequencer as Illumina HiSeq 2000. A universal primer binding site was introduced by template switching, and a unique molecular identifier was present in the final cDNA, enabling accurate counting of TCR cDNA molecules. Specific primers in the conserved constant-segment region were used to synthesize first-strand cDNA for TCR alpha and beta chains. To control for contamination, every cDNA library carried two barcodes: a SMART-Mk sample barcode plus Illumina barcodes. Two successive PCR steps introduced TruSeq adapter sequences along with Illumina sample barcodes. TCR alpha and beta cDNA libraries were sequenced on the Illumina HiSeq platform with custom primers. As for the authors' bioinformatics: Raw reads were processed with MiGEC to extract unique molecular identifiers, and MiXCR was used to determine CDR3 positions. For each individual, recombination models were inferred using an EM algorithm with the repgenHMM and IGoR tools. The analysis of shared clonotypes was done with the tcR package in R, with sharing normalized by the product of cloneset sizes. Out-of-frame nonproductive sequences were analyzed to study raw recombination free of thymic and clonal selection effects. The raw public data were reprocessed by TCRdb itself: fastp quality trimming at Q25, MiXCR clonotype calling, in-frame beta chains only. Each CDR3 protein gets just one entry, which takes the most common genes and DNA from the rows behind it. The authors' filters were not applied to this entry. The sample has 240,000 or so distinct CDR3 sequences on record, about 13% of them singletons. The ten largest make up about 4.1% of the sample.

Paper-wide results and their limitations: Excess twin sharing in beta out-of-frame sequences was weaker because fewer shared sequences lowered the signal-to-noise ratio. Conclusions relied on cross-sectional statistical analysis, since the same donors could not be followed over many years. In monozygotic twins, out-of-frame TCR alpha sharing was systematically underestimated by recombination models, although the models agreed with sharing between unrelated individuals. Compared with coincidental sharing between unrelated individuals, out-of-frame TCR alpha sequences shared between twins showed an excess of sequences with low generation probability. Zero-insertion analyses could be partly confounded by invariant T cells such as MAIT and iNKT, though diverse VJ usage argued against such confounding for most clonotypes. Fewer insertions were carried by abundant cord blood beta clonotypes, a similar but weaker trend appeared in young adult naive repertoires, and no such trend appeared in memory repertoires.

Including cysteine and phenylalanine, the CDR3 has 14 amino acids. Only CDR3 DNA remains: 42 bases, in frame from the first base. V and J lose 9 bases and 0 bases, and a span of 11 bases separates them. From a lookup of the germline V gene, CDR1 and CDR2 are KGHDR and SFDVKD. Only a few counts were recorded for this clonotype. What this receptor recognizes is not known. The sample holds no much larger clone one base away, and base qualities are not on file. These records were also assigned to another study, of yellow fever vaccine responses in identical twins. That second publication adds: The authors reported that the T cell response to vaccination in identical twins appeared partly convergent and partly personalized. Focusing on identical twins, the study followed the T cell clones that responded to the vaccine, and did so with precision.

The sequence links TRBV24-1 to TRBJ1-5; the D gene is perhaps TRBD1, on 6 matching bases. Sequenced: memory (CD45RO+) T cells sorted from blood. The meaning of the sample's cell subset or site label: CD45RO+ enriched T cells. The sequence came from a woman in her late teens or twenties in good health. CDR3 sequence: CATGGGLSNQPQHF. The sequence in DNA is TGTGCCACCGGTGGGGGGCTTAGCAATCAGCCCCAGCATTTT.